Sequencing of this T cell receptor (beta chain) was carried out in a study of cytotoxic CD8 clonotypes in ibrutinib-treated CLL. Background on the study: On average, more than 90,000 productive rearrangements and 200,000 to 300,000 productive templates per sample. Findings and limits, study-wide: Baseline values of clonality outstripped age-matched healthy donors and followed circulating CD8+ T-cell counts. Sampling schedules were unmatched across sustained-remission and progressing patients.

About this clone itself: What it binds is unknown.

Assay: immunoSEQ multiplex PCR; the TCRdb copy retains only in-frame clones and omits some. The sample shows 150,000 to 200,000 clones, about 80% of them seen only once. With cryopreserved PBMCs as the source, about 2.2 micrograms of genomic DNA went to TCR beta libraries. Germline V gene data show CDR1 as SGHAT and CDR2 as FQNNGV. The V end was cut by 4 bases, the J end by 7 bases, with 10 bases between. This CDR3 has 13 residues. V usage is TRBV11-2 and J usage is TRBJ2-2; D unresolved. The material was PBMCs, obtained after 24 months of ibrutinib treatment. This receptor was identified in a human donor with chronic lymphocytic leukemia. The CDR3 nucleotides are TGTGCCAGCAGCTCTAATCCGGGCGGGGAGCTGTTTTTT. Amino acid sequence: CASSSNPGGELFF.